Shown below are 4 T cell receptor beta chains from a single sample sequenced in a study of post-analysis software for immune sequencing data. Findings of the study overall: Compared with controls, patients had more of five TRBV segments, including TRBV5-6, TRBV5-1 and TRBV20-1.

cDNA libraries of TCR beta carried unique molecular identifiers. TCRdb reprocessed the PCR reads with MiXCR, giving one entry per CDR3 protein. The sample holds about 560,000 distinct CDR3 sequences, 44% seen once. The antigens of these receptors remain unknown. Material for sequencing was blood. The receptors were gathered from a girl under 18 with multiple sclerosis.

The chain has TRBV18 and TRBJ1-1; D unresolved. This CDR3 has 14 residues. V lost 6 bases, J lost 3 bases, and 14 bases lay in between. Germline CDR1 reads KGHSH; CDR2 reads LQKENI. The CDR3 reads CASSPTGADTEAFF. CDR3 nucleotides: TGTGCCAGCTCCCCTACGGGCGCGGACACTGAAGCTTTCTTT. Combining the CDR3 with reference TRBV18 and TRBJ1-1 gives the whole variable domain NAGVMQNPRHLVRRRGQEARLRCSPMKGHSHVYWYRQLPEEGLKFMVYLQKENIIDESGMPKERFSAEFPKEGPSILRIQQVVRGDSAAYFCASSPTGADTEAFFGQGTRLTVV.

This chain joins TRBV4-2 and TRBJ2-7; TRBD2 aligns across 8 bases. After removal of 3 bases from V and 3 bases from J, the junction contained 16 bases not matched to a gene. This CDR3 is built from 18 residues. CDR1 LGHNA and CDR2 YNFKEQ come from the germline V gene. The DNA of the CDR3 is TGTGCCAGCAGCCACCGGGCGGGGGGCTCCCAAGATGTCTACGAGCAGTACTTC. Amino acids: CASSHRAGGSQDVYEQYF.

For the CDR3, the DNA is TGCAGTGCCCCCCCGACACAGGGCAGACCCTCCTCCTACGAGCAGTACTTC. Translated, it gives CSAPPTQGRPSSYEQYF. The chain carries TRBV20-1 and TRBJ2-7; D is possibly TRBD1 (6 bases). Germline V gene lookup returns CDR1 DFQATT and CDR2 SNEGSKA (reference sequence). With 6 bases removed from V and 0 bases from J, the gap between germline ends came to 24 bases. The CDR3 covers 17 residues.

The chain joins TRBV5-1 to TRBJ2-7, with D unresolved. The V gene lost 3 bases and the J gene lost 0 bases, with 16 bases spanning the gap. The CDR3 contains 16 residues. The V gene's germline CDR1 is SGHRS and CDR2 YFSETQ. The CDR3 nucleotides are TGCGCCAGCAGCTCGCTACGGACGCCAAGCTCCTACGAGCAGTACTTC. This translates into CASSSLRTPSSYEQYF.